Below are 4 T cell receptor beta chains sequenced from a single sample in a study of blood T cell repertoires in COVID-19. Data came from immunoSEQ multiplex PCR; TCRdb stores just in-frame clones and leaves some out. The table shows 130,000 to 150,000 clones, with around three quarters occurring only once. Sequencing was carried out using peripheral blood. The origin of the receptors is a man in his fifties or sixties with acute or convalescent COVID-19.

The V gene is TRBV7-8, the J gene TRBJ2-1; 7 nucleotides line up with TRBD2. The CDR3 is 14 amino acids. With 1 base clipped from V and 9 bases from J, the junction kept 6 bases outside the gene matches. The germline V gene has CDR1 SGHVS and CDR2 FQNEAQ. The CDR3 nucleotides read TGTGCCAGCAGCTTAGGTACTAGCGCCGGTGAGCAGTTCTTC. It yields the protein CASSLGTSAGEQFF.

The V and J genes are TRBV30 and TRBJ1-1; no definite D call. Germline lookup yields CDR1 GTSNPN and CDR2 SVGIG (reference sequence). V gave up 0 bases and J gave up 2 bases, with 10 bases separating them. CDR3 length equals 14 residues. The DNA of the CDR3 is TGTGCCTGGAGTGTACAGCTTTCTAACACTGAAGCTTTCTTT. Its protein product is CAWSVQLSNTEAFF.

The genes are TRBV9 and TRBJ2-1; 7 nucleotides line up with TRBD2. The germline CDR1 and CDR2 sequences are SGDLS and YYNGEE. CDR3 size: 15 residues. Trimming cost V 0 bases and J 8 bases; bases outside gene matches: 8. The CDR3 sequence is CASSVGGLTFDEQFF. The DNA of the CDR3 is TGTGCCAGCAGCGTAGGGGGACTAACATTTGATGAGCAGTTCTTC.

The chain employs TRBV6-2 or TRBV6-3 and TRBJ2-3; 8 positions match TRBD2. Trimming at V came to 5 bases and at J to 1 base, leaving 8 bases not matched to a gene. The CDR3 runs to 16 residues. The germline V gene has CDR1 MNHEY and CDR2 SVGEGT. The CDR3, as DNA: TGTGCCAGCAGTCAACAGCCCGGGAGGGGCACAGATACGCAGTATTTT. Amino acid sequence: CASSQQPGRGTDTQYF.